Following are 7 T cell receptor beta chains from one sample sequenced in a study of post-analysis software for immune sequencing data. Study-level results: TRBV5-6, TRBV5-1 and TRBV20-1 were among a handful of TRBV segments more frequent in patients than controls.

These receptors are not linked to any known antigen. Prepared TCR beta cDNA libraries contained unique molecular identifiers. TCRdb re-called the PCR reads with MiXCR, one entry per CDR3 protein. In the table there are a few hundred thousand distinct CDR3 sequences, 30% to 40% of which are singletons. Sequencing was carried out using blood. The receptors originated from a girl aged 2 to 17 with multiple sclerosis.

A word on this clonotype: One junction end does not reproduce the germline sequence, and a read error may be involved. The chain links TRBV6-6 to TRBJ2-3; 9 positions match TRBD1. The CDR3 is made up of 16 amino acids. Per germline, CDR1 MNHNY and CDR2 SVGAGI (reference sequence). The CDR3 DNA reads TGTGCCCGCAGTTACCGACAGGGGGTTCAAACAGATACGCAGTATTTT. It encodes CARSYRQGVQTDTQYF.

This CDR3 reads CSARVSGSQQYF. CDR3 sequence (DNA): TGCAGTGCTAGAGTTTCCGGGAGTCAGCAGTACTTC. V gene TRBV20-1 combines with J gene TRBJ2-7; TRBD2 is a possible D gene (6 bases). CDR3 length equals 12 residues. Per the germline V gene, CDR1 is DFQATT and CDR2 is SNEGSKA (reference sequence). Trimming cost V 1 base and J 8 bases, with 12 bases left between them.

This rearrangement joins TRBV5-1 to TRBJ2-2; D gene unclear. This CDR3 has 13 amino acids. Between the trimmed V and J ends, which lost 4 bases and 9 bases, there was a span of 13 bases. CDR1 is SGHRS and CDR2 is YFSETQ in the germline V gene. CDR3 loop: CASSAVRMRELFF. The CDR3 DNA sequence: TGCGCCAGCAGCGCGGTGCGCATGCGGGAGCTGTTTTTT. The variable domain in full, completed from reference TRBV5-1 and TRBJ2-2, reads KAGVTQTPRYLIKTRGQQVTLSCSPISGHRSVSWYQQTPGQGLQFLFEYFSETQRNKGNFPGRFSGRQFSNSRSEMNVSTLELGDSALYLCASSAVRMRELFFGEGSRLTVL.

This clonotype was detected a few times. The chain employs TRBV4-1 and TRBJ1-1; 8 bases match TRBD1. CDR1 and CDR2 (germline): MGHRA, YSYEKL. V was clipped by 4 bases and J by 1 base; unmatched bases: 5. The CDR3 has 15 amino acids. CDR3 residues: CASSRFGQGNTEAFF. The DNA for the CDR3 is TGCGCCAGCAGCCGTTTCGGACAGGGGAACACTGAAGCTTTCTTT.

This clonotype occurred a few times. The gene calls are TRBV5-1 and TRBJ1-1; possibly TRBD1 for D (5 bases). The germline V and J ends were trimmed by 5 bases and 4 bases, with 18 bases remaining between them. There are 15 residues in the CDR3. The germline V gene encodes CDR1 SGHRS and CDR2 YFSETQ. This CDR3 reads CASREQDAGTTEAFF. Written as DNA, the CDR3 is TGCGCCAGCAGGGAACAAGACGCAGGGACCACTGAAGCTTTCTTT.

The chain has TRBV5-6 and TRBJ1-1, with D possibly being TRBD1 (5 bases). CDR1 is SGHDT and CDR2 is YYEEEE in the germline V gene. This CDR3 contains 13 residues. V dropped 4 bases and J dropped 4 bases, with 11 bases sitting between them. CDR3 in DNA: TGTGCCAGCAGCACTACTAGGGGCACTGAAGCTTTCTTT. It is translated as CASSTTRGTEAFF. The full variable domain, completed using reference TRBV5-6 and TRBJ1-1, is DAGVTQSPTHLIKTRGQQVTLRCSPKSGHDTVSWYQQALGQGPQFIFQYYEEEERQRGNFPDRFSGHQFPNYSSELNVNALLLGDSALYLCASSTTRGTEAFFGQGTRLTVV.

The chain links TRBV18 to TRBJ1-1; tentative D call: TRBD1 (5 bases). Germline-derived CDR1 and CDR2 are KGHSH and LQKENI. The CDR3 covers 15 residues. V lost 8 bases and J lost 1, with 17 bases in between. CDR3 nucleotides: TGTGCCAGCAAAACACGGGGGGAAGGGAACACTGAAGCTTTCTTT. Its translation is CASKTRGEGNTEAFF.